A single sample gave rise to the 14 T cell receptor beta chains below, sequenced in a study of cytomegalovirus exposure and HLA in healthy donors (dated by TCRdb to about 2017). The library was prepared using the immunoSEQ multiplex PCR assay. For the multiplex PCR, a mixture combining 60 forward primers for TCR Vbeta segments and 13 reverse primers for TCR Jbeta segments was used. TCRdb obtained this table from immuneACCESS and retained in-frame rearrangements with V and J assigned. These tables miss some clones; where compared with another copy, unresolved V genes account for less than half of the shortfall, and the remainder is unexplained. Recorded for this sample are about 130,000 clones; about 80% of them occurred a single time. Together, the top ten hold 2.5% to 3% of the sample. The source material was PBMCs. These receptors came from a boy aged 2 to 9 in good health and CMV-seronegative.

CDR3 nucleotides: TGTGCCAGCAGCACTGGACAGAAACCTGGAAACACCATATATTTT. The encoded protein is CASSTGQKPGNTIYF. The chain couples TRBV13 to TRBJ1-3; D is perhaps TRBD1 (6 bases). The CDR3 runs 15 residues. Looked up from germline, CDR1 is PRHDT and CDR2 is FYEKMQ (reference sequence). V gave up 5 bases and J gave up 2 bases, with 13 bases separating them.

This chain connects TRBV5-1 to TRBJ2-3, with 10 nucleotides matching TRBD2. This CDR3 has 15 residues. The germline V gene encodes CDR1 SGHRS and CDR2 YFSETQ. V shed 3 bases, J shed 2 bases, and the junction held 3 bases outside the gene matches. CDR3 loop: CASSYGLAVTDTQYF. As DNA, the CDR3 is TGCGCCAGCAGCTACGGACTAGCGGTCACAGATACGCAGTATTTT.

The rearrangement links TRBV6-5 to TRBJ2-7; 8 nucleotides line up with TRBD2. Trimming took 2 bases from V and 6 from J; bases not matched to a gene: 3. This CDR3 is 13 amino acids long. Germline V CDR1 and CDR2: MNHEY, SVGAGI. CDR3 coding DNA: TGTGCCAGCAGTTACACAGCGGGGGCCGAGCAGTACGTC. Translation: CASSYTAGAEQYV.

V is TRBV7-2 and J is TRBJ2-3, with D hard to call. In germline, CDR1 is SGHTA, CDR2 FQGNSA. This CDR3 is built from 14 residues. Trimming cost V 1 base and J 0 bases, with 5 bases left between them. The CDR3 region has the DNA TGTGCCAGCAGCTTAGATTCAAGCACAGATACGCAGTATTTT. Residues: CASSLDSSTDTQYF.

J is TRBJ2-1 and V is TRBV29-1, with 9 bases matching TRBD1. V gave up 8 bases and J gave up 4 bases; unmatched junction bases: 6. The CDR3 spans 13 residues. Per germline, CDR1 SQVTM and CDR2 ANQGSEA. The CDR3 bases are TGCAGCTTACAGGGGGCCCCTTACAATGAGCAGTTCTTC. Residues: CSLQGAPYNEQFF.

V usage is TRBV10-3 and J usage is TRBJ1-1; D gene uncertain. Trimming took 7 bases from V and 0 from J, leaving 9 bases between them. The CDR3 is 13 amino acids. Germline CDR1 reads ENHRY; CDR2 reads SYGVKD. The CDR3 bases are TGTGCCATCACGAGGTACATGAACACTGAAGCTTTCTTT. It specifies CAITRYMNTEAFF.

CDR3 coding DNA: TGTGCCAGCTCTCCGGCGGGCCGACCTCTCGCTTACGAGCAGTACGTC. The encoded protein is CASSPAGRPLAYEQYV. This sequence joins TRBV21-1 and TRBJ2-7; TRBD2 is the table's D call and was not checked against the DNA. TRBV21-1 is a pseudogene. This CDR3 has 16 residues.

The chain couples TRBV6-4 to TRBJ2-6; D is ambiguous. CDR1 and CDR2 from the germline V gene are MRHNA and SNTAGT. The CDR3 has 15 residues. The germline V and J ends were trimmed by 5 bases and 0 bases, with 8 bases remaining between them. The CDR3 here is CASSKDFSGANVLTF. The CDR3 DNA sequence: TGTGCCAGCAGTAAAGACTTCTCTGGGGCCAACGTCCTGACTTTC.

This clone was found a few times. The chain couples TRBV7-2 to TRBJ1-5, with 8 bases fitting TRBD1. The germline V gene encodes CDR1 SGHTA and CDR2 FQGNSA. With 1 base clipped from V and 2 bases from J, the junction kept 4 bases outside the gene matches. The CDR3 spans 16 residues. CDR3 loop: CASSLEAGQGNQPQHF. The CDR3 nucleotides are TGTGCCAGCAGCTTAGAGGCGGGACAGGGCAATCAGCCCCAGCATTTT.

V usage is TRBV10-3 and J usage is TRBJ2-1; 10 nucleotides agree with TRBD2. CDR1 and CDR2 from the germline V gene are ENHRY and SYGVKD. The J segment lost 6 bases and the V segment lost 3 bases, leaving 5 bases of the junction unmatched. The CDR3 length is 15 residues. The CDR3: CAISERTSGVNEQFF. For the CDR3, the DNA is TGTGCCATCAGTGAAAGGACTAGCGGAGTCAATGAGCAGTTCTTC.

CDR3 bases: TGTGCCAGAACAAAGGGGCAACCGCTAGCCAAAAACATTCAGTACTTC. Protein: CARTKGQPLAKNIQYF. V and J are TRBV5-3 and TRBJ2-4, with D possibly TRBD1 on 5 matching bases. TRBV5-3 is an ORF, and what it does is uncertain. The length of the CDR3 is 16 residues. V lost 6 bases and J 0 bases, leaving 16 bases between the germline ends.

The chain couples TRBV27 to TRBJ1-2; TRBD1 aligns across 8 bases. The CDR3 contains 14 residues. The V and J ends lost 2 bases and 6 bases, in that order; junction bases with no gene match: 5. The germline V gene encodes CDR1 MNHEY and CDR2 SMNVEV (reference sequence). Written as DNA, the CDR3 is TGTGCCAGCAGTTTACAGGGGGCCGGGGATGGCTACACCTTC. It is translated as CASSLQGAGDGYTF.

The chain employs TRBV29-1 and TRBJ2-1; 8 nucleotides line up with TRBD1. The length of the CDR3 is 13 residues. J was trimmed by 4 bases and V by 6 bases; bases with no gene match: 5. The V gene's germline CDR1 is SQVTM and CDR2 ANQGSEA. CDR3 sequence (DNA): TGCAGCGTAACAGGGGGTCAATACAATGAGCAGTTCTTC. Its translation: CSVTGGQYNEQFF.

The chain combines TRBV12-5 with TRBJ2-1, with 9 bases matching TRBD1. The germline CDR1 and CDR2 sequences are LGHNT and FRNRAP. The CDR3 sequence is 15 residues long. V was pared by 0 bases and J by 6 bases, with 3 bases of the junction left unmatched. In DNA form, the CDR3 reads TGTGCTAGTGGTTTGGTCCCGGGACAGGGCAATGAGCAGTTCTTC. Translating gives CASGLVPGQGNEQFF.